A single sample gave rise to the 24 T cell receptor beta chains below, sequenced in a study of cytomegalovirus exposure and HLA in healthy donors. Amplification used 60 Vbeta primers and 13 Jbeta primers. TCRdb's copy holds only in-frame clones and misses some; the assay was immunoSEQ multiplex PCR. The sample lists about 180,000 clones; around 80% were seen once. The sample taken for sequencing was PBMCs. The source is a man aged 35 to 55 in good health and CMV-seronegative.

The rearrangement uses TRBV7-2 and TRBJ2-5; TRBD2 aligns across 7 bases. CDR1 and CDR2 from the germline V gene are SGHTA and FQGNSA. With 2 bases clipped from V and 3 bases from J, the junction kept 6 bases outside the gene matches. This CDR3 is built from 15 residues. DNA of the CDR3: TGTGCCAGCAGCTTAAATAGCGGGCTTAAAGAGACCCAGTACTTC. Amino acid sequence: CASSLNSGLKETQYF.

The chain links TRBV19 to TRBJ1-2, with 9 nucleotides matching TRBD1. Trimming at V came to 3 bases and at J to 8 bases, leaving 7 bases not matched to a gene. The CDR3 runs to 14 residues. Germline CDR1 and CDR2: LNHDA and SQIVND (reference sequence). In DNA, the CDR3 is TGTGCCAGTAGTATCGGGGACAGGGTCGAGGGCTACACCTTC. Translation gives CASSIGDRVEGYTF.

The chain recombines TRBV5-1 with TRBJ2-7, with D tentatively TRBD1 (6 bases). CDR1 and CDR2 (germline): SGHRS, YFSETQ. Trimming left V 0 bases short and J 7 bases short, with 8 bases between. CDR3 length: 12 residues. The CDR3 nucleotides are TGCGCCAGCAGCTTGGAGAGGGGGGAGCAGTACTTC. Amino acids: CASSLERGEQYF.

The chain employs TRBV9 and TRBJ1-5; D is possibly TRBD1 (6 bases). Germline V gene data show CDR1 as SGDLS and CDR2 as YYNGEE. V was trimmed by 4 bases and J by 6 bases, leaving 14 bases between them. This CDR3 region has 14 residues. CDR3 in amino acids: CASSPQGWGQPQHF. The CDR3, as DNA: TGTGCCAGCAGCCCACAGGGCTGGGGTCAGCCCCAGCATTTT.

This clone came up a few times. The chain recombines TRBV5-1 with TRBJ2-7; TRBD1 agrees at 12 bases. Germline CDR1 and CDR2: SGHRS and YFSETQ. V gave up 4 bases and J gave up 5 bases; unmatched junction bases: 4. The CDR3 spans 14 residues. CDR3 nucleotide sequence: TGCGCCAGCAGCGTCGGGACAGGGGGCAACGAGCAGTACTTC. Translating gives CASSVGTGGNEQYF.

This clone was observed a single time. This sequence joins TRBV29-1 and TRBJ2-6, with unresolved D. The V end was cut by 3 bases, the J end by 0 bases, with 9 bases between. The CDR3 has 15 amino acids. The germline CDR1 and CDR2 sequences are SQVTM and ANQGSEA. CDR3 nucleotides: TGCAGCGTTGAGTGGCAGTCCTCTGGGGCCAACGTCCTGACTTTC. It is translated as CSVEWQSSGANVLTF.

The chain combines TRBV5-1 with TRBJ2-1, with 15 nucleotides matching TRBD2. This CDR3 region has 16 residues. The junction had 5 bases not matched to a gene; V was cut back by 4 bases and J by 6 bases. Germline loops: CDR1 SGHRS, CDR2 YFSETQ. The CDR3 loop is CASSPRTSGRGNEQFF. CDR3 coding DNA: TGCGCCAGCAGCCCCCGGACTAGCGGGAGGGGCAATGAGCAGTTCTTC.

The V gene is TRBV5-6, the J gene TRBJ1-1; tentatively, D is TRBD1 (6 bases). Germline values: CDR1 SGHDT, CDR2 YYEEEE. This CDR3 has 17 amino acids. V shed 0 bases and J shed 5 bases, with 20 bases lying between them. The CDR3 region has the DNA TGTGCCAGCAGCTTGGCCGGGGTCCGGGGGGCGGTGACTGAAGCTTTCTTT. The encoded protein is CASSLAGVRGAVTEAFF.

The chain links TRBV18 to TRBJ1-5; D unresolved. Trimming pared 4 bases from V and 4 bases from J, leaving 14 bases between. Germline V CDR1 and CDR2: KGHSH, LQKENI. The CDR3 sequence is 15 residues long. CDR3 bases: TGTGCCAGCTCACGCTCGGGAATGGGGAATCAGCCCCAGCATTTT. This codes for CASSRSGMGNQPQHF.

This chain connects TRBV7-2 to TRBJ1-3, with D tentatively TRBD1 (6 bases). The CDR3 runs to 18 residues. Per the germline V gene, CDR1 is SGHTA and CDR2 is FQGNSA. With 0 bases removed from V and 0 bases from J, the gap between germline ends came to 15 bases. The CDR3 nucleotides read TGTGCCAGCAGCTTAGCGATTAGGGGGTCCCACTCTGGAAACACCATATATTTT. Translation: CASSLAIRGSHSGNTIYF.

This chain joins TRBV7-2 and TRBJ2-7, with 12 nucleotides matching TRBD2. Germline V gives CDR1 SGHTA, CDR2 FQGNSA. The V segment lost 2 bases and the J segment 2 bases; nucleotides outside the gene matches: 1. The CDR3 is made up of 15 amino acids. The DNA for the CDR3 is TGTGCCAGCAGCTTAAGGACTAGCGGGACCTACGAGCAGTACTTC. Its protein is CASSLRTSGTYEQYF.

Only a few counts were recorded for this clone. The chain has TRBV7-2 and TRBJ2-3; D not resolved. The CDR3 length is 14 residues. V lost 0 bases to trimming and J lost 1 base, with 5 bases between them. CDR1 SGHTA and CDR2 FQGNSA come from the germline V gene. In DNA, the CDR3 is TGTGCCAGCAGCTTAGCGGGCCGCACAGATACGCAGTATTTT. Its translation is CASSLAGRTDTQYF.

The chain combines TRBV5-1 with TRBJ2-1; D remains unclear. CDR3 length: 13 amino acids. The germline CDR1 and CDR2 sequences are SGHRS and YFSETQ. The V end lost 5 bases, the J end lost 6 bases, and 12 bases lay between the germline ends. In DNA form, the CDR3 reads TGCGCCAGCAGTAGGCAGTGGAGCAATGAGCAGTTCTTC. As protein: CASSRQWSNEQFF.

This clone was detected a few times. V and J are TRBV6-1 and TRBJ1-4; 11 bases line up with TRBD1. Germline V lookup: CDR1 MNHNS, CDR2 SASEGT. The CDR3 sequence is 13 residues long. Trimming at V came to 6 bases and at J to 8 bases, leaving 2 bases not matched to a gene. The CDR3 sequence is CASRGTGGEKLFF. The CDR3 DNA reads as TGTGCCAGCAGAGGGACAGGGGGGGAAAAACTGTTTTTT.

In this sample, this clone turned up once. CDR3 residues: CASSYQGPLQETQYF. CDR3 DNA sequence: TGTGCCAGCAGTTACCAGGGTCCCCTTCAAGAGACCCAGTACTTC. The chain has TRBV6-5 and TRBJ2-5, with D possibly matching TRBD1 (5 bases). This CDR3 is built from 15 residues. V gave up 2 bases and J gave up 2 bases, with 12 bases separating them. Germline CDR1 and CDR2: MNHEY and SVGAGI.

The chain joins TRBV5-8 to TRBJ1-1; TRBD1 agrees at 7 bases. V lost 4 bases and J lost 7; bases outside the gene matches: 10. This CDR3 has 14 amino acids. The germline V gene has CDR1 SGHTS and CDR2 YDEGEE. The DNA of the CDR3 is TGTGCCAGCAGCCTCCGGGACAGAGGGTTTGAAGCTTTCTTT. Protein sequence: CASSLRDRGFEAFF.

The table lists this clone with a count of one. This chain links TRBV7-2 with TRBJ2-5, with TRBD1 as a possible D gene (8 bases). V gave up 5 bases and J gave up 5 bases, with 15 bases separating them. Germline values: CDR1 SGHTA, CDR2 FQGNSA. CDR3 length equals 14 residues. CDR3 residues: CASSQNRGGETQYF. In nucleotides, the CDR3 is TGTGCCAGCAGCCAAAACAGGGGGGGGGAGACCCAGTACTTC.

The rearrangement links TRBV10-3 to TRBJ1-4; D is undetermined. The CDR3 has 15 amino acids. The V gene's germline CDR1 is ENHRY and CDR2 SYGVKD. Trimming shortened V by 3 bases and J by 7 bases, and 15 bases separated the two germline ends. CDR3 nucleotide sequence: TGTGCCATCAGTGAAAGTGGAGGGATCGGTGAAAAACTGTTTTTT. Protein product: CAISESGGIGEKLFF.

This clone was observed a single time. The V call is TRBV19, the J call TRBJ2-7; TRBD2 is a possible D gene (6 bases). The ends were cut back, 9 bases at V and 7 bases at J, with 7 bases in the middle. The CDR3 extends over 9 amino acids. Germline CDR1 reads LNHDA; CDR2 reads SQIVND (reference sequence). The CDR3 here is CARGGEQYF. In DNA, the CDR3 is TGTGCCAGGGGGGGTGAGCAGTACTTC.

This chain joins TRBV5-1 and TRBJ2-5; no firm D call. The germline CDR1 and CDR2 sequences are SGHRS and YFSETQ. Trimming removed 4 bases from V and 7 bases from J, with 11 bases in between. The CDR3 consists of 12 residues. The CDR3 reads CASSITPGTQYF. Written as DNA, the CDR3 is TGCGCCAGCAGCATAACCCCCGGGACCCAGTACTTC.

Here the CDR3 DNA reads TGTGCCAGCAATGGACAGCTGATAGCCAATCAGCCCCAGCATTTT. Its protein product is CASNGQLIANQPQHF. The V call is TRBV6-1, the J call TRBJ1-5; D might be TRBD1 (6 bases). The CDR3 contains 15 residues. V was pared by 7 bases and J by 3 bases, with 16 bases between. Germline CDR1 reads MNHNS; CDR2 reads SASEGT.

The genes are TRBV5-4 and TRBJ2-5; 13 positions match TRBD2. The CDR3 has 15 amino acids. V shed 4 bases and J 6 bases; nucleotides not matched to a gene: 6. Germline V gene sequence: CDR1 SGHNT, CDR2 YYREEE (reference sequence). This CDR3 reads CASSTRTSGGQTQYF. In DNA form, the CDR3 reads TGTGCCAGCAGCACGAGGACTAGCGGGGGACAGACCCAGTACTTC.

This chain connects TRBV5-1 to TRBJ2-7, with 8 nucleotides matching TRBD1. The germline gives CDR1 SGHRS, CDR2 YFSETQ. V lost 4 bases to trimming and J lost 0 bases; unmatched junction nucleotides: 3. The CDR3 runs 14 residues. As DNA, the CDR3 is TGCGCCAGCAGCGTACAGGGGGACTCCTACGAGCAGTACTTC. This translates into CASSVQGDSYEQYF.

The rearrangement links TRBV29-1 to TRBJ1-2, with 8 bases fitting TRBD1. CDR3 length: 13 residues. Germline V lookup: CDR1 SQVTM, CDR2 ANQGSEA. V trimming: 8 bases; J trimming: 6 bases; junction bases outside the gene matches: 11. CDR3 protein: CSSLRDRLDGYTF. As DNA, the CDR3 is TGCAGCAGCCTCCGGGACAGGCTGGATGGCTACACCTTC.